This TCR beta chain was identified in a study of STAT3 mutations in large granular lymphocyte leukemia. Study background: Canonical activating STAT3 mutations were detected in roughly half of the longitudinally sequenced T-LGLL patients.

Whole-study results and caveats: Every T-LGLL patient had at least one immunodominant TCRbeta clonotype. Sampling intervals varied between patients and samples. In some patients, a small highly pathogenic clone possibly went undetected.

Germline-derived CDR1 and CDR2 are MNHNS and SASEGT. This CDR3 contains 13 residues. Trimming left V 8 bases short and J 1 base short, with 6 bases between. Sequenced by immunoSEQ multiplex PCR; TCRdb stores in-frame clones only, minus some. The sample records roughly 40,000 clones, around nine tenths being singletons. This clone has only one observation. What it binds is unknown. This clonotype was obtained from a human donor with T large granular lymphocyte leukemia. Some clones in this sample may be carry-over from other donors' samples. V gene TRBV6-1 combines with J gene TRBJ2-6, with D unclear. The sequencing sample was made of PBMCs. The CDR3 loop is CASQPSGANVLTF. In DNA, the CDR3 is TGTGCCAGCCAACCGTCTGGGGCCAACGTCCTGACTTTC.